The clone carrying this TCR beta chain was seen only a few times. Antigen specificity is unknown. A library of TCRbeta sequences, prepared with unique molecular identifiers, was generated. MiXCR, run by TCRdb on the PCR reads, gives a single entry per CDR3 protein. The profile shows about 460,000 distinct CDR3 sequences, roughly an eighth of them singletons. These data come from a study of T-cell reconstitution after alpha-beta-depleted transplantation in children. Study-level points and caveats: The study reportedly traced alpha-beta T cells about two months after transplant to several hundred expanded graft clones. Recipient T cells and thymic progenitors that survived were the source of the high TCRbeta diversity seen at day 60 in some patients. Newly generated T cells supplied most T-cell counts and diversity one year post-transplant.

There are 16 residues in the CDR3. J gave up 4 bases and V 5 bases, and 5 bases lay outside the gene matches. The germline V gene has CDR1 DFQATT and CDR2 SNEGSKA (reference sequence). Sample: PBMCs, mostly from graft donor cells, taken 180 days after TCRalphabeta/CD19-depleted stem cell transplant. The receptor's source is a female patient aged 2-9 years who had a stem cell transplant for aplastic anemia, so the T cells may come from the graft donor. The V gene is TRBV20-1, the J gene TRBJ2-1, with 16 bases lining up with TRBD2. The CDR3 is CSALGLAGGFYNEQFF. In DNA form, the CDR3 reads TGCAGTGCTTTGGGACTAGCGGGAGGGTTTTACAATGAGCAGTTCTTC.